The following is a T cell receptor beta chain sequence with its context. V was pared by 5 bases and J by 4 bases, with 7 bases of the junction left unmatched. The germline CDR1 and CDR2 sequences are LNHDA and SQIVND (reference sequence). The CDR3 sequence is 15 residues long. Data came from immunoSEQ multiplex PCR; TCRdb stores just in-frame clones and leaves some out. The sample includes about 600,000 clones, 97% seen only once; the top ten take 0.057%. This record belongs to a study of shared clonotypes between healthy human individuals. The sequence was obtained from a woman aged 30 to 39 in good health. The chain uses TRBV19 and TRBJ2-5, with TRBD2 identical over 10 bases. The sample taken for sequencing was naive CD4+ T cells sorted from blood. The subset denotes: CD45RA+ positively selected. The CDR3 nucleotides read TGTGCCAGTAGTGTTCTAGCGGGAGAGGCAGAGACCCAGTACTTC. This translates into CASSVLAGEAETQYF.